One TCR beta chain is described in this entry. Here immunoSEQ multiplex PCR was the method, and the copy in TCRdb shows in-frame clones only, minus some. Among over 150,000 clones, around nine tenths were seen once, and the ten largest hold about 0.95%. This entry comes from a study of blood T cell repertoires in COVID-19. Study-wide background: Samples came from the United States, Italy and Spain, spanning acute and convalescent COVID-19. Sources were T cells, B-cell-depleted T cells, or PBMCs; the material itself was cDNA or gDNA.

The CDR3 is 11 residues long. Trimming stripped 5 bases from V and 8 bases from J, with 12 bases between. The V gene's germline CDR1 is DFQATT and CDR2 SNEGSKA (reference sequence). The V call is TRBV20-1, the J call TRBJ1-1, with D perhaps TRBD1 (6 bases). The sequenced sample consisted of peripheral blood. This TCR came from a woman aged 18 to 35 who had recovered from COVID-19. CDR3 nucleotides: TGCAGTGCTGGACGGACAGCAGAAGCTTTCTTT. As protein: CSAGRTAEAFF.